This entry lists 17 T cell receptor beta chains sequenced from one sample in a study of blood T cell repertoires in COVID-19. The method was immunoSEQ multiplex PCR; TCRdb's version includes in-frame clones alone and lacks a portion of them. In the table there are approximately 150,000 clones, 65% to 85% of which are singletons. Sequencing was done on a sample of peripheral blood. Receptors originate from an older woman who had recovered from COVID-19.

The V call is TRBV11-2, the J call TRBJ1-4; 8 bases align to TRBD1. Trimming took 5 bases from V and 6 from J; bases not matched to a gene: 5. CDR3 length equals 14 residues. The V gene's germline CDR1 is SGHAT and CDR2 FQNNGV. CDR3 nucleotides: TGTGCCAGCAGCCGACAGGGGCGGGATGAAAAACTGTTTTTT. Amino acids: CASSRQGRDEKLFF. The whole variable domain, remainder taken from reference TRBV11-2 and TRBJ1-4, is EAGVAQSPRYKIIEKRQSVAFWCNPISGHATLYWYQQILGQGPKLLIQFQNNGVVDDSQLPKDRFSAERLKGVDSTLKIQPAKLEDSAVYLCASSRQGRDEKLFFGSGTQLSVL.

V usage is TRBV2 and J usage is TRBJ2-1, with TRBD2 matching over 15 bases. Germline V gene lookup returns CDR1 SNHLY and CDR2 FYNNEI. V lost 6 bases, J lost 12 bases, and 6 bases stayed unmatched. This CDR3 comprises 14 residues. The chain's CDR3 is CASRAGGLAGGQFF. The DNA of the CDR3 is TGTGCCAGCAGGGCAGGGGGACTAGCGGGAGGGCAGTTCTTC.

The chain recombines TRBV5-1 with TRBJ2-3, with a possible D match to TRBD2 (7 bases). In germline, CDR1 is SGHRS, CDR2 YFSETQ. This CDR3 spans 19 amino acids. The V end was cut by 0 bases, the J end by 0 bases, with 20 bases between. CDR3: CASSLEQGGGLTSTDTQYF. The CDR3 bases are TGCGCCAGCAGCTTGGAGCAGGGCGGGGGCCTAACTAGCACAGATACGCAGTATTTT. Based on the CDR3 plus reference TRBV5-1 and TRBJ2-3, the full variable domain is KAGVTQTPRYLIKTRGQQVTLSCSPISGHRSVSWYQQTPGQGLQFLFEYFSETQRNKGNFPGRFSGRQFSNSRSEMNVSTLELGDSALYLCASSLEQGGGLTSTDTQYFGPGTRLTVL.

This rearrangement joins TRBV5-4 to TRBJ1-2; tentative D call: TRBD1 (5 bases). Germline loops: CDR1 SGHNT, CDR2 YYREEE (reference sequence). The CDR3 length is 11 residues. Trimming removed 9 bases from V and 5 bases from J, with 11 bases in between. Here the CDR3 reads CATLGGYGYTF. The CDR3 nucleotides read TGTGCCACCCTGGGGGGTTATGGCTACACCTTC.

The gene calls are TRBV5-1 and TRBJ2-3; D may be TRBD2 (8 bases). CDR3 length equals 16 residues. Trimming shortened V by 7 bases and J by 6 bases, and 24 bases separated the two germline ends. Germline values: CDR1 SGHRS, CDR2 YFSETQ. CDR3 sequence reads: CASVLKAGVRGDTQYF. For the CDR3, the DNA is TGCGCCAGCGTCCTGAAAGCGGGGGTCAGGGGGGATACGCAGTATTTT. Full variable domain (outside the CDR3, taken from reference TRBV5-1 and TRBJ2-3): KAGVTQTPRYLIKTRGQQVTLSCSPISGHRSVSWYQQTPGQGLQFLFEYFSETQRNKGNFPGRFSGRQFSNSRSEMNVSTLELGDSALYLCASVLKAGVRGDTQYFGPGTRLTVL.

This chain connects TRBV15 to TRBJ2-2; 8 bases are a match to TRBD2. Germline V gene lookup returns CDR1 LNHNV and CDR2 YYDKDF (reference sequence). The CDR3 has 16 residues. The V and J ends lost 0 bases and 3 bases, in that order; junction bases with no gene match: 3. As DNA, the CDR3 is TGTGCCACCAGCAGAGATCCAGCGGGGGACACCGGGGAGCTGTTTTTT. It yields the protein CATSRDPAGDTGELFF.

The V gene is TRBV9, the J gene TRBJ1-3; D unresolved. The CDR3 consists of 14 residues. Per germline, CDR1 SGDLS and CDR2 YYNGEE. Trimming stripped 0 bases from V and 3 bases from J, with 7 bases between. Here the CDR3 reads CASSVAQFGNTIYF. The CDR3 DNA sequence: TGTGCCAGCAGCGTAGCGCAGTTTGGAAACACCATATATTTT.

As concerns this clone: This sample also contains other DNA sequences that code for the same CDR3. The V and J genes are TRBV9 and TRBJ2-7; 9 bases are a match to TRBD1. Germline V gene sequence: CDR1 SGDLS, CDR2 YYNGEE. V shed 4 bases, J shed 3 bases, and the junction held 5 bases outside the gene matches. The CDR3 loop spans 14 amino acids. The CDR3 nucleotides are TGTGCCAGCAGCCCGACAGGGGGGTTCTACGAGCAGTACTTC. It translates to CASSPTGGFYEQYF.

Details on this clone: Other DNA sequences of this sample code for an identical CDR3. This chain uses TRBV12-3 or TRBV12-4 with TRBJ2-7, with TRBD1 identical over 7 bases. J lost 3 bases, V lost 6 bases, and 5 bases had no gene match. The CDR3 runs to 13 residues. The CDR3 nucleotides read TGTGCCAGCAGCCGGAACAGGGGCTACGAGCAGTACTTC. This codes for CASSRNRGYEQYF.

On this clone itself: Additional DNA sequences in this sample encode the identical CDR3. The rearrangement joins TRBV7-3 to TRBJ2-5; D possibly corresponds to TRBD2 (7 bases). Germline CDR1 reads SGHTA; CDR2 reads FQGTGA. The V end lost 5 bases, the J end lost 5 bases, and 15 bases lay between the germline ends. The CDR3 totals 14 residues. This CDR3 reads CASSPRGRGETQYF. CDR3 bases: TGTGCCAGCAGCCCCCGGGGGCGGGGGGAGACCCAGTACTTC.

The chain recombines TRBV6-5 with TRBJ1-4; D uncertain. Between the trimmed V and J ends, which lost 8 bases and 6 bases, there was a span of 7 bases. The CDR3 loop spans 11 amino acids. Germline V gene sequence: CDR1 MNHEY, CDR2 SVGAGI. The CDR3, as DNA: TGTGCCAGCGGGCGCGATGAAAAACTGTTTTTT. Its translation is CASGRDEKLFF.

The V call is TRBV29-1, the J call TRBJ1-1; tentatively, D is TRBD1 (5 bases). Germline CDR1 is SQVTM and CDR2 is ANQGSEA. V shed 7 bases and J shed 7 bases, with 13 bases lying between them. The CDR3 totals 11 residues. Written as DNA, the CDR3 is TGCAGCGGAAGGATGGGGCGTGAAGCTTTCTTT. Translated: CSGRMGREAFF.

The chain couples TRBV7-9 to TRBJ2-1; 10 positions agree with TRBD2. V trimming: 1 base; J trimming: 4 bases; junction bases outside the gene matches: 1. The CDR3 runs 15 residues. The germline CDR1 and CDR2 sequences are SEHNR and FQNEAQ (reference sequence). The CDR3 reads CASSLGTSGYNEQFF. In DNA, the CDR3 is TGTGCCAGCAGCTTAGGGACTAGCGGTTACAATGAGCAGTTCTTC.

This chain links TRBV29-1 with TRBJ2-2, with 9 bases identical to TRBD2. Trimming at V came to 7 bases and at J to 5 bases, leaving 8 bases not matched to a gene. The CDR3 totals 14 residues. The germline V gene encodes CDR1 SQVTM and CDR2 ANQGSEA. The CDR3 protein is CSALRRGGTGELFF. In DNA, the CDR3 is TGCAGCGCCCTTAGGCGGGGGGGAACCGGGGAGCTGTTTTTT.

This clone has a handful of counts. The chain combines TRBV7-3 with TRBJ2-1; 7 bases align to TRBD2. With V trimmed by 2 bases and J by 5 bases, 6 bases remained unmatched. The germline V gene has CDR1 SGHTA and CDR2 FQGTGA. The CDR3 totals 15 residues. The CDR3 DNA reads TGTGCCAGCAGCTTAGTGGGGGAGGGAAACAATGAGCAGTTCTTC. This codes for CASSLVGEGNNEQFF.

This clone came up a few times. The J gene is TRBJ2-5, the V gene TRBV7-8, with 7 bases that match TRBD1. In germline, CDR1 is SGHVS, CDR2 FQNEAQ. After removal of 5 bases from V and 4 bases from J, the junction contained 7 bases not matched to a gene. The CDR3 is 14 amino acids. CDR3 residues: CASSGNRGRETQYF. The DNA for the CDR3 is TGTGCCAGCAGCGGAAACAGGGGACGAGAGACCCAGTACTTC.

V and J are TRBV29-1 and TRBJ2-2; D might be TRBD2 (5 bases). The germline V gene encodes CDR1 SQVTM and CDR2 ANQGSEA. CDR3 size: 14 residues. V gave up 2 bases and J gave up 1 base, with 8 bases separating them. The CDR3 nucleotides are TGCAGCGTTGAAACGGGGAAGAACACCGGGGAGCTGTTTTTT. Amino acids: CSVETGKNTGELFF.